The next 15 T cell receptor beta chains were all read from a single sample in a study of blood T cell repertoires in COVID-19. Produced via immunoSEQ multiplex PCR; TCRdb's table is partial and in-frame only. The data show roughly 170,000 clones, 82% seen once. The source material was PBMCs or T cells enriched from blood (not recorded which). All receptors come from a man in his 60s who had recovered from COVID-19.

The chain employs TRBV27 and TRBJ2-7, with 8 bases lining up with TRBD2. The CDR3 covers 12 residues. CDR1 MNHEY and CDR2 SMNVEV come from the germline V gene (reference sequence). V lost 4 bases and J lost 7; bases outside the gene matches: 3. The CDR3 is CASSSGGEEQYF. Written as DNA, the CDR3 is TGTGCCAGCAGTTCGGGGGGGGAGGAGCAGTACTTC.

This chain joins TRBV24-1 and TRBJ1-2; 8 bases line up with TRBD1. V shed 9 bases, J shed 8 bases, and the junction held 13 bases outside the gene matches. Germline V gene sequence: CDR1 KGHDR, CDR2 SFDVKD. The length of the CDR3 is 14 residues. The CDR3 protein is CATQPGQGFFGYTF. The CDR3, as DNA: TGTGCCACCCAGCCAGGACAGGGTTTTTTCGGCTACACCTTC.

The genes are TRBV24-1 and TRBJ1-4; tentative D call: TRBD1 (5 bases). The V end lost 12 bases, the J end lost 4 bases, and 14 bases lay between the germline ends. The CDR3 runs to 13 residues. CDR1 and CDR2 (germline): KGHDR, SFDVKD. CDR3 protein: CASSEGLNEKLFF. In DNA, the CDR3 is TGTGCCTCGTCGGAGGGGCTTAATGAAAAACTGTTTTTT.

This chain connects TRBV5-1 to TRBJ1-5; no reliable D call. This CDR3 has 15 residues. Germline V lookup: CDR1 SGHRS, CDR2 YFSETQ. Trimming took 0 bases from V and 3 from J, leaving 10 bases between them. CDR3 protein: CASSLDSNSNQPQHF. The DNA of the CDR3 is TGCGCCAGCAGCTTGGATAGTAATTCCAATCAGCCCCAGCATTTT. Supplemented by reference TRBV5-1 and TRBJ1-5, the full variable domain reads KAGVTQTPRYLIKTRGQQVTLSCSPISGHRSVSWYQQTPGQGLQFLFEYFSETQRNKGNFPGRFSGRQFSNSRSEMNVSTLELGDSALYLCASSLDSNSNQPQHFGDGTRLSIL.

The sample holds one count of this clone. J is TRBJ1-2 and V is TRBV2; possibly TRBD1 for D (5 bases). The CDR3 consists of 15 residues. Trimming removed 1 base at V and 0 bases at J, with 9 bases between. CDR1 and CDR2 (germline): SNHLY, FYNNEI. DNA of the CDR3: TGTGCCAGCAGTGAAGGTGGCAGGGCTAACTATGGCTACACCTTC. This codes for CASSEGGRANYGYTF.

This clone is a singleton in its sample. This chain joins TRBV10-3 and TRBJ2-5; D is unclear. The CDR3 is 12 residues long. The V end was cut by 3 bases, the J end by 4 bases, with 6 bases between. Germline CDR1 ENHRY, CDR2 SYGVKD. The CDR3 here is CAISEQSETQYF. In DNA form, the CDR3 reads TGTGCCATCAGTGAACAGTCAGAGACCCAGTACTTC.

The chain recombines TRBV7-9 with TRBJ2-7; weak D call: TRBD1 (6 bases). Germline CDR1 is SEHNR and CDR2 is FQNEAQ (reference sequence). V lost 1 base and J lost 0, with 10 bases in between. The CDR3 runs 15 residues. The CDR3 region has the DNA TGTGCCAGCAGCTTAGTGGGACAAAGCTCCTACGAGCAGTACTTC. It encodes CASSLVGQSSYEQYF. The complete variable domain, with remaining parts taken from reference TRBV7-9 and TRBJ2-7, reads DTGVSQNPRHKITKRGQNVTFRCDPISEHNRLYWYRQTLGQGPEFLTYFQNEAQLEKSRLLSDRFSAERPKGSFSTLEIQRTEQGDSAMYLCASSLVGQSSYEQYFGPGTRLTVT.

The rearrangement uses TRBV7-8 and TRBJ2-1; 7 bases map to TRBD2. Germline V gene lookup returns CDR1 SGHVS and CDR2 FQNEAQ. V gave up 1 base and J gave up 6 bases; unmatched junction bases: 6. The CDR3 loop spans 15 amino acids. The CDR3 protein is CASSLVGGSGNEQFF. The DNA for the CDR3 is TGTGCCAGCAGCTTAGTAGGCGGGAGTGGCAATGAGCAGTTCTTC.

The chain carries TRBV10-3 and TRBJ1-6; 7 nucleotides agree with TRBD1. CDR3 size: 14 residues. V lost 6 bases to trimming and J lost 6 bases; unmatched junction nucleotides: 5. Looked up from germline, CDR1 is ENHRY and CDR2 is SYGVKD. CDR3 in amino acids: CAIRGDSSNSPLHF. The DNA for the CDR3 is TGTGCCATCAGGGGGGACAGTTCTAATTCACCCCTCCACTTT.

The gene calls are TRBV5-1 and TRBJ2-2; D is possibly TRBD1 (5 bases). The CDR3 totals 15 residues. Germline assignment: CDR1 SGHRS and CDR2 YFSETQ. Trimming removed 0 bases at V and 1 base at J, with 7 bases between. The CDR3 here is CASSLGGQNTGELFF. The CDR3 DNA follows: TGCGCCAGCAGCTTGGGAGGACAGAACACCGGGGAGCTGTTTTTT.

This rearrangement joins TRBV18 to TRBJ1-1; 8 nucleotides line up with TRBD1. J was trimmed by 0 bases and V by 2 bases; bases with no gene match: 2. CDR1 is KGHSH and CDR2 is LQKENI in the germline V gene. This CDR3 is 15 amino acids long. The CDR3: CASSPWTGLNTEAFF. DNA of the CDR3: TGTGCCAGCTCACCATGGACAGGGCTGAACACTGAAGCTTTCTTT.

Comments on this clone: This specimen includes other DNA sequences encoding the same CDR3. The V and J genes are TRBV12-3 or TRBV12-4 and TRBJ1-5; D is possibly TRBD1 (6 bases). The length of the CDR3 is 13 residues. V was trimmed by 5 bases and J by 7 bases, leaving 12 bases between them. The CDR3: CASSLSGDQPQHF. The CDR3 region has the DNA TGTGCCAGCAGTCTCTCAGGGGACCAGCCCCAGCATTTT.

The chain uses TRBV7-9 and TRBJ2-7; TRBD2 matches 7 bases. This CDR3 is 15 amino acids long. V shed 6 bases, J shed 2 bases, and the junction held 10 bases outside the gene matches. Germline assignment: CDR1 SEHNR and CDR2 FQNEAQ (reference sequence). The CDR3 region is CASRPPGLSTYEQYF. In DNA form, the CDR3 reads TGTGCCAGCAGACCACCGGGACTATCCACCTACGAGCAGTACTTC.

The rearrangement joins TRBV9 to TRBJ2-1, with D possibly being TRBD2 (5 bases). The CDR3 is made up of 14 amino acids. The V gene lost 7 bases and the J gene lost 9 bases, with 20 bases spanning the gap. The V gene's germline CDR1 is SGDLS and CDR2 YYNGEE. The CDR3 reads CASGPTGERPEQFF. DNA for the CDR3: TGTGCCAGCGGACCCACCGGGGAGCGTCCTGAGCAGTTCTTC.

V usage is TRBV28 and J usage is TRBJ1-1, with a tentative D call TRBD1 (6 bases). The CDR3 sequence is 16 residues long. Germline CDR1 MDHEN, CDR2 SYDVKM. Trimming pared 2 bases from V and 3 bases from J, leaving 16 bases between. The CDR3 region has the DNA TGTGCCAGCAGTTTAAGTGAGGGGGGGCGGGACACTGAAGCTTTCTTT. Its protein is CASSLSEGGRDTEAFF.